This T cell receptor (beta chain) was recovered during a study of T-cell memory formation after mild COVID-19. Regarding the study as a whole: Pre-infection memory showed some responding clones, and this suggested that cross-reactive memory joined. Clones contracting over day 15 to 85 were CD4/CD8 balanced, with later expanders leaning CD4+.

CDR1 is MNHEY, CDR2 SVGEGT, per germline. CDR3 length: 14 amino acids. On this clonotype: Antigen: not known. Germline and junction disagree at one end, which may indicate a read error.

Libraries for TCRalpha and TCRbeta carried sample barcodes and unique molecular identifiers via 5'RACE. TCRdb called the 5' RACE reads again in MiXCR, with one record for every CDR3 protein. This table holds about 400,000 distinct CDR3 sequences, approximately 15% found once. The specimen sequenced was PBMCs or a T cell subset sorted from them (not recorded which). The V call is TRBV6-2 or TRBV6-3, the J call TRBJ1-5, with D perhaps TRBD1 (5 bases). The TCR comes from a man aged 18 to 29 who had mild COVID-19 (a few samples of this study predate the infection). Cell type and time point are not known. CDR3 amino acids: CASRKGQRGQPKHF. The CDR3, as DNA: TGTGCCAGCAGAAAGGGGCAGAGGGGTCAGCCCAAGCATTTT.